This entry concerns a single T cell receptor (beta chain). The antigen this receptor binds is unknown. No quality values exist for individual bases; no much larger clone is one base distant. Including cysteine and phenylalanine, the CDR3 has 15 amino acids. The read is trimmed to its CDR3 DNA, 45 bases read in frame from base 1. CDR1 and CDR2, looked up from the germline V gene, are SGHTA and FQGNSA. The V end loses 1 base and the J end loses 1 base, and a stretch of 10 bases separates them. This entry comes from a study of vaccination effects on CD4 cells after COVID-19 (dated by TCRdb to the early 2020s). At the level of the whole study: In the ViraFEST assay, PBMC were stimulated with viral peptide pools, and TCR sequencing was then used to find antigen-specific CD4+ T cell clonotypes based on their expansion. Two doses of either the BNT162b2 or the mRNA-1273 mRNA SARS-CoV-2 vaccine were administered to participants. Some 2 million PBMC per well were cultured in IMDM with about 4.6% human AB serum, roughly 10 IU/ml IL-2 and gentamicin, plus 10 ug/ml peptides. In both COVID-19 convalescent patients and infection-naive vaccine recipients, the study compared SARS-CoV-2 spike-specific CD4+ TCR repertoires from before mRNA vaccination with those from after it. Altogether, roughly 10 COVID-19 convalescent patients and a few SARS-CoV-2-naive healthy vaccine recipients made up the full study. In the study, cultures from other donors were sequenced using the Oncomine TCR Beta short-read assay on an Illumina iSeq 100.

Library preparation used the immunoSEQ multiplex PCR assay. TCR beta CDR3 sequencing was performed on DNA from the cultured, isolated CD4+ T cells. The paper's processing steps were these. Non-productive TCR sequences were removed and reads were trimmed to the CDR3 region, keeping CDR3s of at least 7 amino acids. Antigen-specific clonotypes were identified using the MANAFEST web app by comparison of expansion in peptide wells against reference cultures. Positive clones required FDR<0.05 expansion versus reference and all other wells, odds ratio above 5, and frequency above 0.1% in two replicate wells. Cross-reactive clonotypes were defined as significantly expanded in SARS-CoV-2 spike wells and in at least one common cold coronavirus spike condition. CDR3 similarity was assessed by Levenshtein distance with the stringdist R package, and unrooted trees were built with ape in R 3.6.1. Entries here come from immuneACCESS through TCRdb and include only in-frame sequences with V and J called. Some clones fail to appear in such tables; in the studies checked, an unresolved V gene covers under half of the shortfall, and the cause of the remainder is unknown. The V and J calls and the clone size are those of that table, but D and trimming were determined from the DNA. The sample table lists tens of thousands of clones, around 80% of them with a count of one. The ten biggest clones cover roughly 3% of the sample.

After approximately 11 days of culture, CD4+ T cells were isolated with the EasySep CD4+ T cell isolation kit. Healthy vaccine recipients had no prior SARS-CoV-2 infection, confirmed by negative nucleocapsid antibodies before and after vaccination. On days 3 and 7, half of the culture medium was replaced with fresh IL-2-containing medium. Unless noted otherwise, every peptide stimulation condition was grown in triplicate wells. Using Ficoll-Paque Plus gradient centrifugation, PBMC were separated from whole blood and then either used fresh or cryopreserved at -140C. The QIAamp micro DNA kit was used to extract genomic DNA from the cultured CD4+ T cells. The paper's findings and limits, for the study overall: Only a small number of convalescent patients were included, and no early post-infection timepoints were available, which limited the study. Among healthy vaccine recipients, nearly all vaccine-induced clones were SARS-CoV-2 mono-reactive, and just 1 of 255 was cross-reactive with common cold coronaviruses. At late post-vaccination timepoints, both infection-induced and vaccine-induced clones showed marked clonal contraction, consistent with waning T cell responses.

This sample comprised CD4+ T cells from PBMCs cultured without peptide, obtained before COVID-19 vaccination. The receptor chain draws on TRBV7-2 and TRBJ2-5; the D call is possibly TRBD1 or TRBD2, each sharing 5 bases. This clonotype was sampled from a human donor who received a COVID-19 vaccine. This receptor carries the CDR3 CASSLVRDPQETQYF. The DNA reads as follows: TGTGCCAGCAGCTTAGTCCGGGACCCCCAAGAGACCCAGTACTTC.